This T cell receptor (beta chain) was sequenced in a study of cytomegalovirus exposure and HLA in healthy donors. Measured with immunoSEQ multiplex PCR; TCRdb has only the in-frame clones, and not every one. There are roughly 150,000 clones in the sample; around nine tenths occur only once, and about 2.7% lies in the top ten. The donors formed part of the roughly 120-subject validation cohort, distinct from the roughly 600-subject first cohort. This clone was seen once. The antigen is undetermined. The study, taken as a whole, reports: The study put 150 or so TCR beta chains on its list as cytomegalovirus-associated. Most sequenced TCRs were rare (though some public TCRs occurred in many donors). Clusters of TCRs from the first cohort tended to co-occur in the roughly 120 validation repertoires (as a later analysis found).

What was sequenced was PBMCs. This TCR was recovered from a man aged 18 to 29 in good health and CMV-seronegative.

CDR3 sequence (DNA): TGTGCCAGCAGCCCAGGGACAGCCGTGGGAGATACGCAGTATTTT. Protein: CASSPGTAVGDTQYF. This chain connects TRBV11-2 to TRBJ2-3, with 7 bases that match TRBD1. Trimming at V came to 5 bases and at J to 5 bases, leaving 10 bases not matched to a gene. Germline CDR1 reads SGHAT; CDR2 reads FQNNGV. CDR3 length equals 15 residues.